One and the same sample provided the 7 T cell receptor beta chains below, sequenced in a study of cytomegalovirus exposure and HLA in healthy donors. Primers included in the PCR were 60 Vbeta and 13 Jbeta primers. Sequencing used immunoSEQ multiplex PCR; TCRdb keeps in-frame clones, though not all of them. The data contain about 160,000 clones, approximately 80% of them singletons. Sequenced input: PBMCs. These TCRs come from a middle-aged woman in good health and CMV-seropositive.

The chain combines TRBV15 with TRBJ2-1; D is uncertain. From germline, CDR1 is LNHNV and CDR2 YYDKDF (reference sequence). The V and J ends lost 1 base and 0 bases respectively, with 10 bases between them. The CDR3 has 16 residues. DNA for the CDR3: TGTGCCACCAGCAGAGGAAGCCTGAGCTCCTACAATGAGCAGTTCTTC. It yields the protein CATSRGSLSSYNEQFF.

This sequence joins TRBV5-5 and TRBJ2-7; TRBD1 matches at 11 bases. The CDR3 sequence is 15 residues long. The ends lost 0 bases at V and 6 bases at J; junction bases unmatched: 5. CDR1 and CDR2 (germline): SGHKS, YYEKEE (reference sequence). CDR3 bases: TGTGCCAGCAGCTTGGAGGACAGGGGGCGTCGCGAGCAGTACTTC. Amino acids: CASSLEDRGRREQYF.

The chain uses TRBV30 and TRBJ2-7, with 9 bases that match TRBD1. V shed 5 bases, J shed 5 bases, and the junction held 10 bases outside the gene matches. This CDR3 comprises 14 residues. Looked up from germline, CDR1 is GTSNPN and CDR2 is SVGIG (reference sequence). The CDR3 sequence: CAWGNRDRVHEQYF. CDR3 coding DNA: TGTGCCTGGGGGAACCGGGACAGGGTCCACGAGCAGTACTTC.

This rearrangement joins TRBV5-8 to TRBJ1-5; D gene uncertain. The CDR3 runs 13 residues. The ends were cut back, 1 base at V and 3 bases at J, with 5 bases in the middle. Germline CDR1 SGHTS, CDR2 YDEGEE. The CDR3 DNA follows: TGTGCCAGCAGCTTGTCAGACAATCAGCCCCAGCATTTT. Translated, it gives CASSLSDNQPQHF.

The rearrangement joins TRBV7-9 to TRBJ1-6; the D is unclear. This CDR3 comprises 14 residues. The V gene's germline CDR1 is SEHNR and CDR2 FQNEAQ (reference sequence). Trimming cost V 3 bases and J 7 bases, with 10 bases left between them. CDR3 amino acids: CASSFSGGNSPLHF. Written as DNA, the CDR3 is TGTGCCAGCAGCTTCTCAGGAGGGAATTCACCCCTCCACTTT.

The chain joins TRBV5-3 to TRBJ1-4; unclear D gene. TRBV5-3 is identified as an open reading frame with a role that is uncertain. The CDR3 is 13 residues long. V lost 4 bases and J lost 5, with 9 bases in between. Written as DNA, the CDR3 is TGTGCCAGAAGCCCCGGGGAAAATGAAAAACTGTTTTTT. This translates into CARSPGENEKLFF.

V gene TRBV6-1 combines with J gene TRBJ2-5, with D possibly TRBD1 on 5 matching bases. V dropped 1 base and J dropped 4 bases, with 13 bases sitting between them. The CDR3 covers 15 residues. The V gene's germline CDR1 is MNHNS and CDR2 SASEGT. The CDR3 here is CASSEGGSSPETQYF. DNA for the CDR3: TGTGCCAGCAGTGAAGGGGGCAGTAGCCCAGAGACCCAGTACTTC.